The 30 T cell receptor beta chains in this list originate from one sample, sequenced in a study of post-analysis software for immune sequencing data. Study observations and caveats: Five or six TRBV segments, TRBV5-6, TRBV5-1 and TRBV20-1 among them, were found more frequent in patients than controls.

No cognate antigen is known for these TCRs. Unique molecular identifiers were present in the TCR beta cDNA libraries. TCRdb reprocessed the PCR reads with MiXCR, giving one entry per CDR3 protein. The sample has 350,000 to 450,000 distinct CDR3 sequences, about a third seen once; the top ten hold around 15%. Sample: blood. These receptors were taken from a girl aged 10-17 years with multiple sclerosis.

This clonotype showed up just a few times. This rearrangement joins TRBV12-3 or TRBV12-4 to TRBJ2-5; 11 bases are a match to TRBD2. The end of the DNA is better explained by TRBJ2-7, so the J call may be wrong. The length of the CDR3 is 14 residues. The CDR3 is CASSLTSGASEQYF. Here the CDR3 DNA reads TGTGCCAGCAGCTTGACTAGCGGGGCTTCCGAGCAGTACTTC.

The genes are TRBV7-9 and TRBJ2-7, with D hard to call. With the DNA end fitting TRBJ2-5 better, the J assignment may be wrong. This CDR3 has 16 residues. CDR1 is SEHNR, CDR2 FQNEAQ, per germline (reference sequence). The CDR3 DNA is TGTGCCAGCAGCCCGATGCCGGGTATTCTGAAAGAGACCCAGTACTTC. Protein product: CASSPMPGILKETQYF.

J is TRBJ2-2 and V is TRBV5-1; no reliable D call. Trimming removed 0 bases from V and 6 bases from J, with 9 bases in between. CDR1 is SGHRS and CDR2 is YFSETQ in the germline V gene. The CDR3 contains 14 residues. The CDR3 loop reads CASSLGFAAGELFF. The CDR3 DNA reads TGCGCCAGCAGCTTGGGGTTCGCCGCCGGGGAGCTGTTTTTT. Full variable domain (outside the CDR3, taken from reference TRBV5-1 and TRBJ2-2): KAGVTQTPRYLIKTRGQQVTLSCSPISGHRSVSWYQQTPGQGLQFLFEYFSETQRNKGNFPGRFSGRQFSNSRSEMNVSTLELGDSALYLCASSLGFAAGELFFGEGSRLTVL.

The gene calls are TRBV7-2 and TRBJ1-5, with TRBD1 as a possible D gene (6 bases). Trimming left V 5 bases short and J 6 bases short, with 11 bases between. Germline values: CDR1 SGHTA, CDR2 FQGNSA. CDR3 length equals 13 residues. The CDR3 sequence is CASSAGQLQPQHF. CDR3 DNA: TGTGCCAGCAGCGCAGGACAGCTTCAGCCCCAGCATTTT.

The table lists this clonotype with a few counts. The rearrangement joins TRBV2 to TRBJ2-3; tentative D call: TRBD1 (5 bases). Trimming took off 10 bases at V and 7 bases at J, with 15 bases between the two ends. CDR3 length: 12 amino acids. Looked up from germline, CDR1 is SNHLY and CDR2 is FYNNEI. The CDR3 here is CATSETAYTQYF. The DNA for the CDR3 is TGTGCCACTTCCGAGACAGCCTATACGCAGTATTTT.

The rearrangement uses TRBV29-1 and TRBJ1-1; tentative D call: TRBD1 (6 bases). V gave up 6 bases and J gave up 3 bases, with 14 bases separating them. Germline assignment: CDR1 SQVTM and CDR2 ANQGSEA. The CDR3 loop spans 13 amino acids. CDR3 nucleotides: TGCAGCGTGGGGGCTCTCGGGGACACTGAAGCTTTCTTT. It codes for CSVGALGDTEAFF.

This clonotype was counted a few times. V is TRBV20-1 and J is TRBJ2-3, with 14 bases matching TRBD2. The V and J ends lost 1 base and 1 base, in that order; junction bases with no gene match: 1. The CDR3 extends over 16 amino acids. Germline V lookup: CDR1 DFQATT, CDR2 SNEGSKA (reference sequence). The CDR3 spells CSARGLAGGRTDTQYF. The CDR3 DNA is TGCAGTGCTAGAGGACTAGCGGGGGGGCGCACAGATACGCAGTATTTT.

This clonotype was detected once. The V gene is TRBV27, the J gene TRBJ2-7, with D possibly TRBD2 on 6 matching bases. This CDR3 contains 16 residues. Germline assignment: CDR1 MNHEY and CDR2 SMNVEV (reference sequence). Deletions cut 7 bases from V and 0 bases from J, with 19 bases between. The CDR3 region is CASTLNPSALSYEQYF. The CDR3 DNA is TGTGCCAGCACTCTAAACCCTAGCGCCCTCTCCTACGAGCAGTACTTC.

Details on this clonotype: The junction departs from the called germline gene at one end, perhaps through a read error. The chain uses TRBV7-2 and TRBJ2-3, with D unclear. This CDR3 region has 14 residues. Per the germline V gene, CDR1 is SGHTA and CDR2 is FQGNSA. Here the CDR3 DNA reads TGTGCCGGCAGCCCTTCATTGTACACAGATACGCAGTATTTT. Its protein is CAGSPSLYTDTQYF.

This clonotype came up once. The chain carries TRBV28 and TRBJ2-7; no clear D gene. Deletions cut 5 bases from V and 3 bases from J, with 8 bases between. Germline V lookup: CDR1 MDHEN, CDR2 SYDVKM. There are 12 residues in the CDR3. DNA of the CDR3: TGTGCCAGCAGTGTAGAGGACTACGAGCAGTACTTC. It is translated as CASSVEDYEQYF.

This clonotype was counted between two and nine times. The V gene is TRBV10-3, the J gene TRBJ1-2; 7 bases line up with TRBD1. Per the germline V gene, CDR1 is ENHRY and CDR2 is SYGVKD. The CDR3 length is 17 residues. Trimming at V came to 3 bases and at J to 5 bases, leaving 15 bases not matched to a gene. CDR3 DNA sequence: TGTGCCATCAGTGATTCCCCCTCAACGACAGGGCCTTATGGCTACACCTTC. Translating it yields CAISDSPSTTGPYGYTF.

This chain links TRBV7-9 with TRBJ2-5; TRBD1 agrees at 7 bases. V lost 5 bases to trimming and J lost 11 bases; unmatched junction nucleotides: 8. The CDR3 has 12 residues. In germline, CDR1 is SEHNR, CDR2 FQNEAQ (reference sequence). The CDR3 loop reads CASSAYRGEQYF. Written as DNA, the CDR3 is TGTGCCAGCAGCGCGTACAGGGGAGAGCAGTACTTC.

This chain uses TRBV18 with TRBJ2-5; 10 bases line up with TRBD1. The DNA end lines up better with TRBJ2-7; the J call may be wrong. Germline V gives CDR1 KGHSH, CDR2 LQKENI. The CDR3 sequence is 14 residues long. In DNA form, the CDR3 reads TGTGCCAGCTCAGAGGGACAGGGGAACTACGAGCAGTACTTC. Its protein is CASSEGQGNYEQYF.

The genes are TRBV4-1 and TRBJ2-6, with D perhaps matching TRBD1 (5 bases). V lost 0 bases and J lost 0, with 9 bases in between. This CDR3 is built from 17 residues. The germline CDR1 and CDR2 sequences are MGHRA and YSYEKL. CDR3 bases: TGCGCCAGCAGCCAAGATAGGGGTGGCTCTGGGGCCAACGTCCTGACTTTC. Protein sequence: CASSQDRGGSGANVLTF.

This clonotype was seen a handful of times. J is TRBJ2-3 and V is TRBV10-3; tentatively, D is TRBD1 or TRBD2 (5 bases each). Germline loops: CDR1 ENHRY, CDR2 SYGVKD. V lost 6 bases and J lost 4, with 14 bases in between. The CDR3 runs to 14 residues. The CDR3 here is CAIRDRGHSDTQYF. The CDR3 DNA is TGTGCCATCAGGGATCGGGGCCACTCAGATACGCAGTATTTT.

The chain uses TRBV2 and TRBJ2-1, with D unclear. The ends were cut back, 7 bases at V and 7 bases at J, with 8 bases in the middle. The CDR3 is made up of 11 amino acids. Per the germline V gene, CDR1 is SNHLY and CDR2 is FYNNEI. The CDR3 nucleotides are TGTGCCAGCACGTACGGGAATGAGCAGTTCTTC. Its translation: CASTYGNEQFF. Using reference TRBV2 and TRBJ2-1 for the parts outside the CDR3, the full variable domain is EPEVTQTPSHQVTQMGQEVILRCVPISNHLYFYWYRQILGQKVEFLVSFYNNEISEKSEIFDDQFSVERPDGSNFTLKIRSTKLEDSAMYFCASTYGNEQFFGPGTRLTVL.

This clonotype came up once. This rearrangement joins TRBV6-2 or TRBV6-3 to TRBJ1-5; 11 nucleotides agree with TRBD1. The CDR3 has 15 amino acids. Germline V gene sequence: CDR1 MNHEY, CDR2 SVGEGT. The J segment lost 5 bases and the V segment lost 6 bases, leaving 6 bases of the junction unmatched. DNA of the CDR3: TGTGCCAGCAGAATGTGGACAGGGGGCTATCAGCCCCAGCATTTT. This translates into CASRMWTGGYQPQHF.

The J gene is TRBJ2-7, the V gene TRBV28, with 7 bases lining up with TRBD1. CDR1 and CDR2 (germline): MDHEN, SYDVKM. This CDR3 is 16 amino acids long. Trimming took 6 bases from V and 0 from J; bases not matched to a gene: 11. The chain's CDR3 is CASSSRPTGSSYEQYF. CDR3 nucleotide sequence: TGTGCCAGCAGCTCAAGACCGACAGGGAGCTCCTACGAGCAGTACTTC.

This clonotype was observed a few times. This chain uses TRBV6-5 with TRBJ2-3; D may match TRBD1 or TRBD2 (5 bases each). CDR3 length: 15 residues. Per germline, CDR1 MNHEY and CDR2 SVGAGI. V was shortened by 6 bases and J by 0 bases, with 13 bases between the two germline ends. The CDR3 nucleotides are TGTGCCAGCAGCCCAAGGGACCCTAGCACAGATACGCAGTATTTT. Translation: CASSPRDPSTDTQYF.

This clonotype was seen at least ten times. The CDR3 coding sequence is TGCAGCGTCGGACTAGCGGAAGCTGGTACGCAGTATTTT. This codes for CSVGLAEAGTQYF. The gene calls are TRBV29-1 and TRBJ2-3; TRBD2 matches at 10 bases. The CDR3 consists of 13 residues. In germline, CDR1 is SQVTM, CDR2 ANQGSEA. V gave up 6 bases and J gave up 8 bases; unmatched junction bases: 8.

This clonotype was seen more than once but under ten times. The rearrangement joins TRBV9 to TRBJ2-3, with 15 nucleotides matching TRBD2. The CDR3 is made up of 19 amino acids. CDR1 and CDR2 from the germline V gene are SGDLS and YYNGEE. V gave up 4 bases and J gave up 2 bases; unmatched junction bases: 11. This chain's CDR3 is CASSPSGGLAGGPTDTQYF. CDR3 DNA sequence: TGTGCCAGCAGCCCCTCGGGCGGACTAGCGGGGGGGCCCACAGATACGCAGTATTTT.

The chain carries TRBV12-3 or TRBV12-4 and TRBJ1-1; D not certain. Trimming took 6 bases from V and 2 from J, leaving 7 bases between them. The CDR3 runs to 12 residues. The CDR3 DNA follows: TGTGCCAGCAGGATAGGAAACACTGAAGCTTTCTTT. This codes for CASRIGNTEAFF.

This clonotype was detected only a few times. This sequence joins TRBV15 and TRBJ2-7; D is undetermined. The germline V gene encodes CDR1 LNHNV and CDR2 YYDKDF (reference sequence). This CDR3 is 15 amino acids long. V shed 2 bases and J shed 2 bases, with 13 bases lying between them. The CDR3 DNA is TGTGCCACCAGCAGACCCAGCAGTCCCACCTACGAGCAGTACTTC. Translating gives CATSRPSSPTYEQYF.

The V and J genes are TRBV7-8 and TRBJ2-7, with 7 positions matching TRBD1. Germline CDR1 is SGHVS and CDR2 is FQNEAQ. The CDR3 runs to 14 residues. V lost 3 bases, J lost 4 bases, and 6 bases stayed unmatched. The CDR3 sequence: CASSFAGTEYEQYF. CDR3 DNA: TGTGCCAGCAGCTTCGCCGGGACAGAATACGAGCAGTACTTC.

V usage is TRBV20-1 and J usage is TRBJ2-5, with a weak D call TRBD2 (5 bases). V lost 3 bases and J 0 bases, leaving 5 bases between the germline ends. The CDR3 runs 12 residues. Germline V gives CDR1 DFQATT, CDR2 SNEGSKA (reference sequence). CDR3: CSAREDQETQYF. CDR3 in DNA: TGCAGTGCTAGGGAGGACCAAGAGACCCAGTACTTC.

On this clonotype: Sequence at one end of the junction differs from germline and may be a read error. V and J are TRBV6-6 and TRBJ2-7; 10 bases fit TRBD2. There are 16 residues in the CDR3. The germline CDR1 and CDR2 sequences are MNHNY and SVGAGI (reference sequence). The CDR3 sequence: CASSPNLAGAHYEHYF. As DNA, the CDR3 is TGTGCCAGCAGCCCGAATCTAGCGGGGGCCCACTACGAGCACTACTTC.

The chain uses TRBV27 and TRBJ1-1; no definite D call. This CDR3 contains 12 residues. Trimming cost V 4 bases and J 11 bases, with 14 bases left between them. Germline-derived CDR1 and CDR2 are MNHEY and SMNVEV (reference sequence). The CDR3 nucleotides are TGTGCCAGCAGTTCGCCAGGAGGGTGGGCTTTCTTT. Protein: CASSSPGGWAFF.

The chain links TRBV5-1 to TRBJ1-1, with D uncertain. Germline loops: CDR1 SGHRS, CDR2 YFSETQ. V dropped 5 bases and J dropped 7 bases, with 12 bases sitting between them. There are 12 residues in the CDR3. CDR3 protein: CASRVGGDEAFF. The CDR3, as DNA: TGCGCCAGCAGGGTGGGTGGAGATGAAGCTTTCTTT.

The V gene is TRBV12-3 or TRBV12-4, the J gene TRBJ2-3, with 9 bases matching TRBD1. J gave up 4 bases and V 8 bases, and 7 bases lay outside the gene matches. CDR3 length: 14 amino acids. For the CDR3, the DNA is TGTGCCAGCGGACAGGGGTTTAGAGCAGATACGCAGTATTTT. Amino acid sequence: CASGQGFRADTQYF.

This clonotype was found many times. The CDR3 DNA sequence: TGTGCCAGCAGTTTAGACCCGACAGGGCTGATCCAGTACTTC. It yields the protein CASSLDPTGLIQYF. V usage is TRBV12-3 or TRBV12-4 and J usage is TRBJ2-7; TRBD1 agrees at 7 bases. Trimming cost V 1 base and J 10 bases; bases outside gene matches: 10. The CDR3 extends over 14 amino acids.